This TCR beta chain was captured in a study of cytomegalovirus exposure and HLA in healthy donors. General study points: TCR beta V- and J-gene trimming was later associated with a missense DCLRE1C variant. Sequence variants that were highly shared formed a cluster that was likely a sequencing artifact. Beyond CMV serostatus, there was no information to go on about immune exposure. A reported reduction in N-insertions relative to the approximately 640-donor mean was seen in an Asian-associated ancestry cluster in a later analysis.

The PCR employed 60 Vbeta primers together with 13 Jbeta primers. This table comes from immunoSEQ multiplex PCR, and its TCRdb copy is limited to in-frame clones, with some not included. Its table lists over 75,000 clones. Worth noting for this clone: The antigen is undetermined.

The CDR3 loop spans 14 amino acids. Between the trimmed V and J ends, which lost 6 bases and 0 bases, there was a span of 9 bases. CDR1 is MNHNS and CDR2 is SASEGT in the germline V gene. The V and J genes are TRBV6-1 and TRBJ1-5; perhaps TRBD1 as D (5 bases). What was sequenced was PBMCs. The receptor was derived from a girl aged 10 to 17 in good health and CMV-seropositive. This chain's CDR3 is CASSSGFSNQPQHF. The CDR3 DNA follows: TGTGCCAGCAGCTCAGGGTTTAGCAATCAGCCCCAGCATTTT.